The TCR beta chain described here comes from a study of response to subunit inactivated influenza vaccine. This clonotype was found many times. Its antigen is as yet unknown. One entry per CDR3 protein results from TCRdb running MiXCR on the RT-PCR reads. The sample records about 180,000 distinct CDR3 sequences, 7.5% to 10% being singletons. General study results and limits: Each seasonal flu vaccination may recruit only limited new T cells, authors suggested.

The source was non-naive T cells sorted from PBMCs, collected on the day of vaccination. This TCR was sampled from a man in his forties or fifties who received an inactivated influenza vaccine.

This CDR3 is CASSYKGRGLVTPEQYF. The CDR3 nucleotides read TGTGCCAGCAGTTACAAAGGGAGGGGACTAGTCACTCCCGAGCAGTACTTC. The chain carries TRBV28 and TRBJ2-7, with 8 bases lining up with TRBD2. With V trimmed by 4 bases and J by 6 bases, 17 bases remained unmatched. Per germline, CDR1 MDHEN and CDR2 SYDVKM. This CDR3 region has 17 residues.